The rows below give T cell receptor beta chains drawn from one sample of a study of blood T cell repertoires in COVID-19. The data were produced by immunoSEQ multiplex PCR, yet TCRdb's version contains in-frame clones alone and is incomplete. The data contain about 250,000 clones, about 86% of them singletons. Material: peripheral blood. These receptors were obtained from a man older than 75 with acute or convalescent COVID-19. Each CDR3 is given without its conserved first and last residue. The listing skips clone size in some rows; elsewhere it reads once, few, many or a size class.

CDR3aa: ASGWGQGRSYEQY; abundance: .; v_gene: TRBV12-5
CDR3aa: ASRAGGASLQF; abundance: few; v_gene: TRBV3-1/TRBV3-2
CDR3aa: ASSPKQGPDTQY; abundance: .; v_gene: TRBV18
CDR3aa: ASSFRDRGFNEQF; abundance: .; v_gene: TRBV28
CDR3aa: ASSYLPSGIQETQY; abundance: few; v_gene: TRBV6-2/TRBV6-3
CDR3aa: ASSPRQGTGEKLF; abundance: .; v_gene: TRBV5-1
CDR3aa: ASSGDMNTEAF; abundance: .; v_gene: TRBV3-1/TRBV3-2
CDR3aa: ASSQTWGRNTEAF; abundance: .; v_gene: TRBV28
CDR3aa: ASSQPTGTPEPSTDTQY; abundance: .; v_gene: TRBV4-2
CDR3aa: ASSSIAGSSGSYNEQF; abundance: .; v_gene: TRBV11-2
CDR3aa: ASSRGGAVY; abundance: .; v_gene: TRBV4-1
CDR3aa: ASSETGPSGANVLT; abundance: .; v_gene: TRBV2
CDR3aa: ASSPGQGTEAF; abundance: .; v_gene: TRBV18
CDR3aa: ASSPGFPQTAH; abundance: once; v_gene: TRBV3-1/TRBV3-2
CDR3aa: ASRGGIESNQPQH; abundance: few; v_gene: TRBV6-5